This T cell receptor beta chain derives from a study of Graves' ophthalmopathy and Graves' hyperthyroidism. For the study at large: Before any treatment, peripheral blood was taken at the initial diagnosis. The study, taken as a whole, reports: Clonotypes were expanded in thyroid at above 0.001 frequency, and most also appeared in blood. Separation of ophthalmopathy from stable hyperthyroidism was achieved by a 13-signature model, at around 90% sensitivity and roughly 81% specificity.

Diagnosis used clinical symptoms, serum thyroxine, TRAb, thyroid ultrasound and orbital computed tomography. This clonotype was detected many times. Antigen specificity is unknown. This CDR3 is 14 amino acids long. The junction had 8 bases not matched to a gene; V was cut back by 5 bases and J by 5 bases. Germline lookup yields CDR1 SEHNR and CDR2 FQNEAQ (reference sequence). RNA transcripts served as template for amplifying TCR beta CDR3 sequences. First-round RT-PCR employed HTBI primers, with a second-round multiplex PCR after it. TCRdb reprocessed the multiplex PCR reads via MiXCR and lists one record per CDR3 protein. The sample has 150,000 to 200,000 distinct CDR3 sequences; 37% are singletons.

The sequence came from a woman aged 35 to 49 with Graves' ophthalmopathy. Sequenced: peripheral blood. This chain connects TRBV7-9 to TRBJ2-5, with 7 bases matching TRBD2. In nucleotides, the CDR3 is TGTGCCAGCAGCGGGGGGGTTAGAGTGGAGACCCAGTACTTC. Its protein product is CASSGGVRVETQYF.